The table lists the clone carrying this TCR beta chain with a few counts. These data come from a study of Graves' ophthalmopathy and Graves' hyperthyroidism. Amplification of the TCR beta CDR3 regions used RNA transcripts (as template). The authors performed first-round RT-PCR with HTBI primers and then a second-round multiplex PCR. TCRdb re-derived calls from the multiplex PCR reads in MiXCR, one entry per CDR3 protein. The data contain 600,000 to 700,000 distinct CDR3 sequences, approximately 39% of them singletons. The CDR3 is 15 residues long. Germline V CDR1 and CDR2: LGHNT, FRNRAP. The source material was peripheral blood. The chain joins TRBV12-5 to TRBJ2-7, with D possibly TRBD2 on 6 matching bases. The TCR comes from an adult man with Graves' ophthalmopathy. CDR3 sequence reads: CASRNLGTPPYEQYF. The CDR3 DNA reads TGTGCCAGCAGAAATTTGGGGACTCCTCCCTACGAGCAGTACTTC.